What follows are 25 T cell receptor beta chains derived from one specimen sequenced in a study of T cell responses to AZD1222 COVID-19 vaccine. Clones were read by immunoSEQ multiplex PCR, and TCRdb kept only the in-frame ones, dropping some. Of some 250,000 clones in the sample, around 92% were seen once. The sample here was peripheral blood, taken 28 days after the second AZD1222 dose. The receptors were sampled from an adult who received the AZD1222 COVID-19 vaccine.

V usage is TRBV15 and J usage is TRBJ2-5; 8 bases fit TRBD1. With V trimmed by 0 bases and J by 5 bases, 11 bases remained unmatched. Germline V gives CDR1 LNHNV, CDR2 YYDKDF (reference sequence). This CDR3 is 17 amino acids long. CDR3 bases: TGTGCCACCAGCAGAGACCCCAACGGACAGGGCCCGGAGACCCAGTACTTC. It translates to CATSRDPNGQGPETQYF.

V is TRBV3-1 (or the pseudogene TRBV3-2) and J is TRBJ1-2; D is unclear. Germline CDR1 and CDR2: LGHDT and YNNKEL (reference sequence). CDR3 size: 13 residues. Deletions cut 9 bases from V and 8 bases from J, with 19 bases between. CDR3 coding DNA: TGTGCCAGTCACGCGGGAACACCGGACGGCTACACCTTC. The encoded protein is CASHAGTPDGYTF.

The CDR3 coding sequence is TGTGCCATCGGAGGCGGGGTAAGCAATCAGCCCCAGCATTTT. This encodes CAIGGGVSNQPQHF. The chain has TRBV10-3 and TRBJ1-5; no clear D. Germline V gene data show CDR1 as ENHRY and CDR2 as SYGVKD. Trimming shortened V by 8 bases and J by 1 base, and 12 bases separated the two germline ends. This CDR3 spans 14 amino acids.

V and J are TRBV7-2 and TRBJ2-7; 8 bases line up with TRBD1. Germline CDR1 and CDR2: SGHTA and FQGNSA. V lost 1 base to trimming and J lost 2 bases; unmatched junction nucleotides: 4. This CDR3 contains 15 residues. CDR3 amino acids: CASSLVAGGPYEQYF. The DNA for the CDR3 is TGTGCCAGCAGCTTAGTAGCAGGGGGCCCCTACGAGCAGTACTTC.

The chain couples TRBV15 to TRBJ2-7; 8 bases are a match to TRBD1. V trimming: 1 base; J trimming: 2 bases; junction bases outside the gene matches: 4. Germline V gene sequence: CDR1 LNHNV, CDR2 YYDKDF (reference sequence). CDR3 length: 15 residues. The CDR3 sequence: CATSRAPGQAYEQYF. In DNA, the CDR3 is TGTGCCACCAGCAGAGCACCGGGACAGGCCTACGAGCAGTACTTC.

J is TRBJ1-5 and V is TRBV4-1; D remains ambiguous. This CDR3 is 14 amino acids long. Germline CDR1 and CDR2: MGHRA and YSYEKL. Trimming took 0 bases from V and 4 from J, leaving 7 bases between them. The CDR3 DNA reads TGCGCCAGCAGCCAAGATTCATGGAATCAGCCCCAGCATTTT. Residues: CASSQDSWNQPQHF.

V is TRBV3-1 (or the pseudogene TRBV3-2) and J is TRBJ1-6; D gene ambiguous. The germline V gene encodes CDR1 LGHDT and CDR2 YNNKEL (reference sequence). The germline V and J ends were trimmed by 3 bases and 7 bases, with 10 bases remaining between them. The CDR3 totals 14 residues. CDR3 DNA sequence: TGTGCCAGCAGCCAGGGGATAAGGAATTCACCCCTCCACTTT. It encodes CASSQGIRNSPLHF.

V and J are TRBV5-6 and TRBJ2-7; 8 bases fit TRBD1. This CDR3 has 16 residues. Per the germline V gene, CDR1 is SGHDT and CDR2 is YYEEEE. After removal of 4 bases from V and 1 base from J, the junction contained 10 bases not matched to a gene. The CDR3: CASSNSGTGLSYEQYF. The CDR3 DNA sequence: TGTGCCAGCAGCAACTCCGGGACAGGACTTTCCTACGAGCAGTACTTC.

The rearrangement uses TRBV9 and TRBJ2-1; D possibly corresponds to TRBD2 (6 bases). Per the germline V gene, CDR1 is SGDLS and CDR2 is YYNGEE. V gave up 4 bases and J gave up 0 bases, with 14 bases separating them. The CDR3 is 16 residues long. In DNA, the CDR3 is TGTGCCAGCAGCCCCGGCGGGGACTTCTCCTACAATGAGCAGTTCTTC. It translates to CASSPGGDFSYNEQFF.

This chain connects TRBV11-2 to TRBJ2-3; 8 nucleotides align to TRBD2. The CDR3 is 17 amino acids. Germline V gene data show CDR1 as SGHAT and CDR2 as FQNNGV. V was pared by 3 bases and J by 0 bases, with 8 bases of the junction left unmatched. CDR3 loop: CASSFKRGPYSTDTQYF. In DNA, the CDR3 is TGTGCCAGCAGCTTTAAGCGGGGGCCTTATAGCACAGATACGCAGTATTTT.

The CDR3 coding sequence is TGCGCCAGCAGCTTGGTCCTGACAGGGGACACTGAAGCTTTCTTT. Translated, it gives CASSLVLTGDTEAFF. The gene calls are TRBV5-1 and TRBJ1-1, with TRBD1 matching over 8 bases. The V gene end was trimmed by 0 bases and the J gene end by 3 bases; junction bases not matched to a gene: 4. CDR3 length: 15 residues. Germline V lookup: CDR1 SGHRS, CDR2 YFSETQ.

This clone was observed a handful of times. V and J are TRBV27 and TRBJ1-2, with no clear D. Trimming removed 5 bases at V and 8 bases at J, with 15 bases between. The CDR3 is 13 residues long. CDR1 is MNHEY, CDR2 SMNVEV, per germline (reference sequence). The CDR3 region has the DNA TGTGCCAGCAGTGTACAGCCTTTCGGAGGCTACACCTTC. Protein: CASSVQPFGGYTF.

V gene TRBV19 combines with J gene TRBJ1-6; 12 bases map to TRBD1. The junction had 10 bases not matched to a gene; V was cut back by 3 bases and J by 4 bases. Germline V lookup: CDR1 LNHDA, CDR2 SQIVND (reference sequence). The CDR3 covers 19 residues. The CDR3, as DNA: TGTGCCAGTAGTATCTTGGGACAGGGGGCCGGGGGTTATAATTCACCCCTCCACTTT. As protein: CASSILGQGAGGYNSPLHF.

The genes are TRBV5-4 and TRBJ2-5, with D possibly matching TRBD2 (6 bases). Per the germline V gene, CDR1 is SGHNT and CDR2 is YYREEE (reference sequence). The CDR3 loop spans 15 amino acids. Between the trimmed V and J ends, which lost 4 bases and 0 bases, there was a span of 13 bases. Here the CDR3 reads CASSVPSGYQETQYF. The CDR3 nucleotides are TGTGCCAGCAGCGTACCCAGCGGGTACCAAGAGACCCAGTACTTC. Full variable domain (missing parts from reference TRBV5-4 and TRBJ2-5): ETGVTQSPTHLIKTRGQQVTLRCSSQSGHNTVSWYQQALGQGPQFIFQYYREEENGRGNFPPRFSGLQFPNYSSELNVNALELDDSALYLCASSVPSGYQETQYFGPGTRLLVL.

The chain couples TRBV6-1 to TRBJ1-1; no reliable D call. Germline V gene data show CDR1 as MNHNS and CDR2 as SASEGT. V lost 0 bases and J lost 3, with 8 bases in between. The CDR3 is made up of 14 amino acids. This CDR3 is CASSEAGGYTEAFF. The CDR3 nucleotides are TGTGCCAGCAGTGAAGCAGGAGGGTACACTGAAGCTTTCTTT.

This sequence joins TRBV5-6 and TRBJ2-7, with 12 bases fitting TRBD2. Germline-derived CDR1 and CDR2 are SGHDT and YYEEEE. The CDR3 length is 17 residues. Trimming at V came to 0 bases and at J to 7 bases, leaving 11 bases not matched to a gene. The CDR3 loop is CASSLAFVGLAGIEQYF. The CDR3 bases are TGTGCCAGCAGCTTGGCTTTCGTAGGACTAGCGGGGATAGAGCAGTACTTC.

This chain links TRBV19 with TRBJ2-1; the D gene is possibly TRBD2 (6 bases). V was shortened by 1 base and J by 0 bases, with 16 bases between the two germline ends. Per germline, CDR1 LNHDA and CDR2 SQIVND (reference sequence). This CDR3 is 18 amino acids long. This chain's CDR3 is CASSIGRLGTSSYNEQFF. The CDR3 bases are TGTGCCAGTAGTATAGGGAGACTAGGAACAAGCTCCTACAATGAGCAGTTCTTC.

This clone was counted once. The V gene is TRBV19, the J gene TRBJ2-1; TRBD2 agrees at 12 bases. J was trimmed by 5 bases and V by 1 base; bases with no gene match: 0. The CDR3 covers 15 residues. Germline assignment: CDR1 LNHDA and CDR2 SQIVND (reference sequence). The CDR3, as DNA: TGTGCCAGTAGTATAGGACTAGCGGGGGACAATGAGCAGTTCTTC. Translated, it gives CASSIGLAGDNEQFF.

The chain is built from TRBV5-1 and TRBJ2-7, with TRBD1 as a possible D gene (6 bases). Germline values: CDR1 SGHRS, CDR2 YFSETQ. The CDR3 runs to 12 residues. Trimming pared 4 bases from V and 4 bases from J, leaving 9 bases between. Here the CDR3 DNA reads TGCGCCAGCAGCCAGGACAGTTACGAGCAGTACTTC. This sequence encodes CASSQDSYEQYF.

Turning to this clone: Other DNA sequences in this specimen translate into the identical CDR3. The V and J genes are TRBV6-5 and TRBJ1-5; D is ambiguous. Trimming removed 0 bases at V and 2 bases at J, with 5 bases between. CDR1 is MNHEY, CDR2 SVGAGI, per germline. The CDR3 has 14 residues. The CDR3 region has the DNA TGTGCCAGCAGTTACTCTAGGGGCAATCAGCCCCAGCATTTT. The encoded protein is CASSYSRGNQPQHF.

V is TRBV7-9 and J is TRBJ2-7, with unresolved D. Germline V gene lookup returns CDR1 SEHNR and CDR2 FQNEAQ (reference sequence). The V and J ends lost 1 base and 2 bases respectively, with 6 bases between them. This CDR3 is built from 13 residues. CDR3 coding DNA: TGTGCCAGCAGCTTAGGGTCACCCTACGAGCAGTACTTC. Translating it yields CASSLGSPYEQYF.

This clone was observed once. The chain recombines TRBV5-4 with TRBJ1-1; tentatively, D is TRBD1 (6 bases). V lost 4 bases to trimming and J lost 1 base, with 11 bases between them. CDR3 size: 14 residues. Germline CDR1 and CDR2: SGHNT and YYREEE (reference sequence). CDR3 in amino acids: CASSAPDRNTEAFF. The CDR3 nucleotides are TGTGCCAGCAGCGCTCCGGACAGGAACACTGAAGCTTTCTTT.

V usage is TRBV6-5 and J usage is TRBJ1-2, with TRBD1 matching over 9 bases. The junction had 5 bases not matched to a gene; V was cut back by 5 bases and J by 4 bases. Germline V gene sequence: CDR1 MNHEY, CDR2 SVGAGI. The CDR3 sequence is 14 residues long. The CDR3, as DNA: TGTGCCAGCAGTATTACAGGGGGCTTCTATGGCTACACCTTC. Protein: CASSITGGFYGYTF.

The CDR3 reads CASSPQGSGNEKLFF. The CDR3 bases are TGTGCCAGCAGCCCACAGGGGAGTGGTAATGAAAAACTGTTTTTT. This chain connects TRBV9 to TRBJ1-4; 7 bases agree with TRBD1. Germline lookup yields CDR1 SGDLS and CDR2 YYNGEE. Trimming removed 4 bases from V and 4 bases from J; junction bases left unmatched: 7. The CDR3 has 15 amino acids.

The rearrangement joins TRBV19 to TRBJ2-5, with TRBD1 identical over 8 bases. The germline V gene encodes CDR1 LNHDA and CDR2 SQIVND (reference sequence). The J segment lost 2 bases and the V segment lost 4 bases, leaving 6 bases of the junction unmatched. CDR3 length: 15 residues. CDR3 residues: CASSRDRRSQETQYF. The CDR3 nucleotides are TGTGCCAGTAGTAGGGACAGGAGATCACAAGAGACCCAGTACTTC.